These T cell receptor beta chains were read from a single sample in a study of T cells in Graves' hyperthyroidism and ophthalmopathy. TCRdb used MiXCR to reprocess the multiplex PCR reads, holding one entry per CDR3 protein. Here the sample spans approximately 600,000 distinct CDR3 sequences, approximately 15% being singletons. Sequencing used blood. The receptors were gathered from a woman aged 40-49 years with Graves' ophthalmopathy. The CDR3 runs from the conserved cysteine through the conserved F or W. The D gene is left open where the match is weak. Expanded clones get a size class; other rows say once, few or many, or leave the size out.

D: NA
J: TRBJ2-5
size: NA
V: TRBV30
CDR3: CAWQQGLTQYF
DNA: TGTGCCTGGCAACAGGGTTTGACCCAGTACTTC

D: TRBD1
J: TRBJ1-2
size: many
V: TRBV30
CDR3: CASPATGGRSGYTF
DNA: TGTGCCTCCCCCGCAACAGGGGGGCGAAGCGGCTACACCTTC

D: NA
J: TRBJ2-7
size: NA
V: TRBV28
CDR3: CASSSYGGESYEQYF
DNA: TGTGCCAGCAGTAGCTACGGGGGTGAGTCCTACGAGCAGTACTTC

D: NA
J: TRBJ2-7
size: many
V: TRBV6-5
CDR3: CASSYSVTSYEQYF
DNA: TGTGCCAGCAGTTACTCTGTAACCTCCTACGAGCAGTACTTC

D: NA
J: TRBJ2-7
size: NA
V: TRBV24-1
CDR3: CATSGESYEQYF
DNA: TGTGCCACCAGTGGGGAGTCCTACGAGCAGTACTTC

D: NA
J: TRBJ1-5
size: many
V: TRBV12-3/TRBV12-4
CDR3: CASSSSFYQPQHF
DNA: TGTGCCAGCAGTTCGTCTTTCTATCAGCCCCAGCATTTT

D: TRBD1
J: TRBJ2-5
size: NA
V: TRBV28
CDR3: CASTPTGTGRETQYF
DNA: TGTGCCAGCACCCCAACCGGGACAGGGAGGGAGACCCAGTACTTC

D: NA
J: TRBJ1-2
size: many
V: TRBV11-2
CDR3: CASSLNSGGAHGYTF
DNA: TGTGCCAGCAGCTTAAATTCCGGGGGCGCGCATGGCTACACCTTC

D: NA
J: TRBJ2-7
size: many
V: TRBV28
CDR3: CASSFPRGRPYEQYF
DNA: TGTGCCAGCAGTTTCCCTCGGGGGCGGCCCTACGAGCAGTACTTC

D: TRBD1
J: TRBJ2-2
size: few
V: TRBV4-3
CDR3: CASSQDPTGATGELFF
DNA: TGCGCCAGCAGCCAAGATCCAACAGGGGCCACCGGGGAGCTGTTTTTT

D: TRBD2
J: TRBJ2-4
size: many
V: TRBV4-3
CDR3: CASSPNRAGGPTKNIQYF
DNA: TGCGCCAGCAGCCCCAATAGGGCGGGAGGGCCAACCAAAAACATTCAGTACTTC

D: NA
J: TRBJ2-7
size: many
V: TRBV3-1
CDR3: CASSQAGEYEQYF
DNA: TGTGCCAGCAGCCAAGCGGGGGAGTACGAGCAGTACTTC

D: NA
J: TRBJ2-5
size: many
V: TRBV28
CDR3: CASSSPVLSNTQYF
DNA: TGTGCCAGCAGTTCCCCCGTCCTTTCAAATACCCAGTACTTC

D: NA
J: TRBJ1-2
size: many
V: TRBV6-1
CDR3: CASSDPRIGGNYGYTF
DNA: TGTGCCAGCAGTGATCCACGAATCGGGGGAAACTATGGCTACACCTTC

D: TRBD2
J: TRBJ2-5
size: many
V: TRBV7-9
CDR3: CASSLGLAEGETQYF
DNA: TGTGCCAGCAGCTTAGGACTAGCGGAAGGGGAGACCCAGTACTTC

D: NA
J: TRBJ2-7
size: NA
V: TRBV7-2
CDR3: CASSPWTTHSYEQYF
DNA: TGTGCCAGCAGCCCATGGACTACCCACTCCTACGAGCAGTACTTC

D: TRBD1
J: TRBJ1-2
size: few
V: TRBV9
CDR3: CASSVDRTGRRGYTF
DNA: TGTGCCAGCAGCGTAGATCGGACAGGGAGAAGGGGCTACACCTTC

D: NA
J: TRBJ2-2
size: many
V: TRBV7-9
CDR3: CASSFGYVGELFF
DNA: TGTGCCAGCAGCTTTGGATACGTTGGGGAGCTGTTTTTT

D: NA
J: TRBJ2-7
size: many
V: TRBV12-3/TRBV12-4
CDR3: CASSLSSTPYEQYF
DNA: TGTGCCAGCAGTTTAAGCAGCACCCCCTACGAGCAGTACTTC

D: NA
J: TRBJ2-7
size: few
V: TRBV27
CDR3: CASSPGPINYEQYF
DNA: TGTGCCAGCAGCCCGGGGCCAATAAACTACGAGCAGTACTTC

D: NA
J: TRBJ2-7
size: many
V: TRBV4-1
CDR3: CASSQDPGQYTYEQYF
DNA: TGCGCCAGCAGCCAAGATCCCGGACAGTATACCTACGAGCAGTACTTC

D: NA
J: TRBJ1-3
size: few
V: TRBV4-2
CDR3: CASRGPALDRGNTIYF
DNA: TGTGCCAGCAGGGGGCCGGCCCTCGATCGCGGAAACACCATATATTTT

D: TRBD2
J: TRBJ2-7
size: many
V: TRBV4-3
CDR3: CASSQEIGRAYEQYF
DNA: TGCGCCAGCAGCCAAGAAATAGGGAGGGCCTACGAGCAGTACTTC

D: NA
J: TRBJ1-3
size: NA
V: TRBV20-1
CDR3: CSASPQIMSGNTIYF
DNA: TGCAGTGCTAGTCCTCAAATAATGTCTGGAAACACCATATATTTT